This TCR beta chain emerged from a study of T-cell memory formation after mild COVID-19 (dated by TCRdb to about 2021). As for the study more broadly: TCR sequence clusters from the two donors were largely donor specific. The cohort comprised two young, previously healthy adult volunteers, one female and one male. In a couple of donors, T-cell clones that expanded and contracted after mild COVID-19 were followed by sequencing TCRalpha and TCRbeta repertoires longitudinally. What the work shows at the level of the full study, not this receptor alone: SARS-CoV-2 specificity was not confirmed for the second-wave clones peaking on day 37. The study included only a couple of mild cases, and larger cohorts that include severe cases with pre-infection samples were judged to be necessary. Contracting CD4+ clones were found mainly in CM and EM memory subsets, while CD8+ clones were enriched in EMRA. Clones contracting from day 15 to 85 had balanced CD4/CD8 phenotypes, while a second wave expanding from day 15 to 37 was biased towards CD4+. Some responding clones were detected in pre-infection memory, which suggested that pre-existing cross-reactive memory T cells had joined the SARS-CoV-2 response.

According to the germline V gene (reference sequence), CDR1 reads DFQATT and CDR2 reads SNEGSKA. Reading from cysteine to phenylalanine, the CDR3 counts 13 amino acids. The CDR3 DNA has 39 bases and is translated from base 1. The V end loses 5 bases and the J end loses 4 bases, and a stretch of 14 bases separates them. Regarding this clonotype: The specificity of this receptor is unknown. No qualities accompany the bases; no much larger clone lies one base away.

Sequencing relied on an Illumina NovaSeq 6000. TCRalpha and TCRbeta cDNA libraries were built by 5'RACE with constant-segment primers, adding sample barcodes and unique molecular identifiers. RNA was extracted from every sample with Trizol reagent. Amplification of the libraries took two PCR steps, and the second step added a second sample barcode plus Illumina TruSeq adapters. Libraries were sequenced on an Illumina NovaSeq with 2 x 150 bp paired-end reads. In the source study's methods: Demultiplexing of reads and collapsing into UMI-guided consensus sequences were performed with migec v1.2.7. With mixcr v2.1.11, UMI consensuses were aligned to TRA and TRB V and J templates and assembled into clonotypes. A clonotype was counted as expanded or contracted only if both edgeR and NoisET called the change significant, with noise models trained on biological replicates. For edgeR calls, the thresholds were a false discovery rate-adjusted p below 0.01 and a log2 fold-change of 1. As an exploratory analysis of dynamics, PCA with hierarchical clustering was applied to max-normalized trajectories of the 1000 most abundant clonotypes. The CD4 or CD8 phenotype of responding clones was assigned using the separately sequenced CD4+ and CD8+ repertoires. TCRdb cleaned the public reads at Q25 with fastp, built clones with MiXCR and kept in-frame beta chains. All rows with the same CDR3 protein become a single entry with the most common DNA and genes. The V and J calls here are based on TCRdb, not the publication. Recorded for this sample are about 620,000 distinct CDR3 sequences; roughly 18% of them occurred a single time. Together, the top ten hold 12% of the sample.

PBMCs were isolated by Ficoll-Paque density gradient centrifugation. The sample was PBMCs or a T cell subset sorted from them (not recorded which). The V and J segments used are TRBV20-1 and TRBJ2-5, with no confidently assigned D gene. The TCR sequence derives from an adult woman who had mild COVID-19 (a few samples of this study predate the infection). The sample titles of this study are shuffled in the database, so cell type and time point are left out; the donor was told from shared clones. In nucleotide form, the sequence is TGCAGTGCTCAGAGCGCACCGCGAGAGACCCAGTACTTC. It translates to CSAQSAPRETQYF.